The entry that follows covers one T cell receptor beta chain sequence. Its antigen is unknown. This record belongs to a study of cytomegalovirus exposure and HLA in healthy donors. For the study at large: Assignment to the Caucasian-associated ancestry cluster applied to 75% to 85% of the approximately 420 genotyped donors. Regarding the study as a whole: More clonal expansion characterized HLA-associated TCR beta chains than equally common others in a later analysis. Indistinguishable V segments such as TRBV6-2 and TRBV6-3 were excluded. CMV serostatus was the only recorded immune exposure for donors.

PCR was performed using 60 Vbeta and 13 Jbeta primers. Data came from immunoSEQ multiplex PCR; TCRdb stores just in-frame clones and leaves some out. This sample contains tens of thousands of clones. The CDR3 totals 16 residues. With 3 bases removed from V and 3 bases from J, the gap between germline ends came to 15 bases. Germline CDR1 and CDR2: MNHEY and SMNVEV (reference sequence). V is TRBV27 and J is TRBJ1-5; tentative D call: TRBD1 (6 bases). This TCR was sampled from a man aged 45-60 years in good health and CMV-seropositive. Specimen: PBMCs. The CDR3 spells CASSFRGGLNNQPQHF. The CDR3 nucleotides are TGTGCCAGCAGTTTTAGGGGGGGGCTTAACAATCAGCCCCAGCATTTT.